This TCR beta chain was observed in a study of T cell responses to AZD1222 COVID-19 vaccine. Broader study findings: Only a handful of people who got AZD1222 tested seropositive at baseline.

Libraries were prepared by immunoSEQ multiplex PCR; TCRdb keeps only in-frame clonotypes and omits some of them. The sample lists 180,000 or so clones, about nine tenths occurring once. Both about-4-week and about-12-week second-dose recipients were combined. On this clone: Its target is unknown.

The material sequenced was peripheral blood, taken 28 days after the second AZD1222 dose. The TCR sequence derives from an adult who received the AZD1222 COVID-19 vaccine.

In DNA form, the CDR3 reads TGCGCCAGCAGCTCCCAGGGTGCCTTTGAGCAGTTCTTC. This translates into CASSSQGAFEQFF. J is TRBJ2-1 and V is TRBV5-1, with a tentative D call TRBD1 (5 bases). V gave up 3 bases and J gave up 9 bases, with 13 bases separating them. CDR3 length equals 13 residues. Germline V lookup: CDR1 SGHRS, CDR2 YFSETQ.